The clone carrying this T cell receptor (beta chain) was picked up many times. Its antigen is as yet unknown. From RNA transcripts, TCR beta CDR3 regions were amplified. First-round RT-PCR of the TCR CDR3 relied on the HTBI primer set. TCRdb re-called the multiplex PCR reads through MiXCR, storing one row per CDR3 protein. The sample contains 300,000 to 450,000 distinct CDR3 sequences, less than 20% of which appear only once. This entry is derived from a study of T cells in Graves' hyperthyroidism and ophthalmopathy. Study context: Once the initial diagnosis was made, peripheral blood was obtained before any treatment. Overall study findings and caveats: Ophthalmopathy was told apart from stable hyperthyroidism by a 13 V-J model.

A NOSPECS grade of at least 4, a Clinical Activity Score of at least 3 and duration under 3 months were recorded in ophthalmopathy patients. Uncontrolled infection, other autoimmune disease, pregnancy or lactation barred patients from enrollment. The ends were cut back, 1 base at V and 6 bases at J, with 16 bases in the middle. Germline V gene lookup returns CDR1 SNHLY and CDR2 FYNNEI. There are 15 residues in the CDR3. The TCR was taken from a man aged 18 to 29 with Graves' ophthalmopathy. The V gene is TRBV2, the J gene TRBJ2-7; D is tentatively TRBD1 or TRBD2 (5 bases each). Sequenced material: blood. The CDR3 loop reads CASSEDTGASLEQYF. The CDR3 nucleotides are TGTGCCAGCAGTGAAGACACCGGGGCCTCCCTCGAGCAGTACTTC.